This T cell receptor beta chain was recorded in a study of cytomegalovirus exposure and HLA in healthy donors. Broader study findings: A later analysis showed HLA-associated TCR beta chains outstripping equally common others in clonal expansion.

The V gene lost 7 bases and the J gene lost 4 bases, with 17 bases spanning the gap. Germline CDR1 is MDHEN and CDR2 is SYDVKM. The CDR3 totals 15 residues. PCR used 60 Vbeta primers and 13 Jbeta primers. Here immunoSEQ multiplex PCR was the method, and the copy in TCRdb shows in-frame clones only, minus some. The sample has about 200,000 clones, 65% to 90% seen once; the top ten hold about 2%. Note on this clone: Its antigen is currently unknown.

The genes are TRBV28 and TRBJ1-3; no firm D call. Sequencing was carried out using PBMCs. The TCR was taken from a woman aged 45-59 years in good health and CMV-seronegative. The chain's CDR3 is CASNRRYGEGNTIYF. Here the CDR3 DNA reads TGTGCCAGCAACCGACGTTACGGAGAAGGAAACACCATATATTTT.